These 20 T cell receptor beta chains came from one sample sequenced in a study of neurological immune-mediated disorders. TCRdb reanalysed the 5' RACE reads using MiXCR and keeps one entry per CDR3 protein. The sample lists more than 25,000 distinct CDR3 sequences, roughly 3.7% seen once, with 20% to 25% in the top ten. The sequencing sample was made of CD4+ T cells from blood. These receptors came from a woman aged 40 to 49 in good health.

Many counts were recorded for this clonotype. The chain has TRBV28 and TRBJ2-7; D ambiguous. The length of the CDR3 is 12 residues. From germline, CDR1 is MDHEN and CDR2 SYDVKM. Trimming pared 2 bases from V and 6 bases from J, leaving 8 bases between. The CDR3 protein is CASSLGFSEQYF. CDR3 coding DNA: TGTGCCAGCAGTTTAGGGTTCTCCGAGCAGTACTTC.

This clonotype was counted many times. As DNA, the CDR3 is TGTGCCAGTAGTATAAGGGGCCGTACTATTAACTATGGCTACACCTTC. This encodes CASSIRGRTINYGYTF. The V call is TRBV19, the J call TRBJ1-2, with a possible D match to TRBD1 (5 bases). The CDR3 consists of 16 residues. The ends were cut back, 2 bases at V and 1 base at J, with 14 bases in the middle. Germline CDR1 LNHDA, CDR2 SQIVND (reference sequence). The whole variable domain, remainder taken from reference TRBV19 and TRBJ1-2, is DGGITQSPKYLFRKEGQNVTLSCEQNLNHDAMYWYRQDPGQGLRLIYYSQIVNDFQKGDIAEGYSVSREKKESFPLTVTSAQKNPTAFYLCASSIRGRTINYGYTFGSGTRLTVV.

At least ten counts were recorded for this clonotype. The genes are TRBV7-8 and TRBJ2-1; D is ambiguous. Germline CDR1 is SGHVS and CDR2 is FQNEAQ. This CDR3 spans 13 amino acids. With 1 base removed from V and 4 bases from J, the gap between germline ends came to 5 bases. The CDR3 sequence is CASSLGLYNEQFF. The CDR3 DNA is TGTGCCAGCAGCTTAGGACTTTACAATGAGCAGTTCTTC. The full variable domain, with the rest looked up from reference TRBV7-8 and TRBJ2-1, is GAGVSQSPRYKVAKRGQDVALRCDPISGHVSLFWYQQALGQGPEFLTYFQNEAQLDKSGLPSDRFFAERPEGSVSTLKIQRTQQEDSAVYLCASSLGLYNEQFFGPGTRLTVL.

The sample holds many counts of this clonotype. The V and J genes are TRBV20-1 and TRBJ2-1, with D perhaps matching TRBD1 (5 bases). Germline loops: CDR1 DFQATT, CDR2 SNEGSKA (reference sequence). V was clipped by 5 bases and J by 4 bases, with 12 bases between them. The CDR3 sequence is 13 residues long. The CDR3 DNA is TGCAGTGCTTATCGGACAACTTACAATGAGCAGTTCTTC. Translation gives CSAYRTTYNEQFF.

About this clonotype: A junction boundary mismatches the germline segment, possibly from a read error. The V and J genes are TRBV20-1 and TRBJ2-3, with 9 bases that match TRBD1. Germline V gene lookup returns CDR1 DFQATT and CDR2 SNEGSKA (reference sequence). The CDR3 is made up of 13 amino acids. In DNA, the CDR3 is TGCAGTGTTAGACAGGGGGAGTTGGATACGCAGTATTTT. It specifies CSVRQGELDTQYF.

This clonotype was picked up many times. V usage is TRBV5-1 and J usage is TRBJ2-3; a possible D gene is TRBD2 (7 bases). Trimming took off 5 bases at V and 5 bases at J, with 27 bases between the two ends. CDR1 is SGHRS, CDR2 YFSETQ, per germline. CDR3 size: 18 residues. The CDR3 loop reads CASSPPAVWGGARDTQYF. In DNA, the CDR3 is TGCGCCAGCAGTCCCCCAGCCGTCTGGGGGGGGGCCAGAGATACGCAGTATTTT. The whole variable domain, remainder taken from reference TRBV5-1 and TRBJ2-3, is KAGVTQTPRYLIKTRGQQVTLSCSPISGHRSVSWYQQTPGQGLQFLFEYFSETQRNKGNFPGRFSGRQFSNSRSEMNVSTLELGDSALYLCASSPPAVWGGARDTQYFGPGTRLTVL.

Many counts were recorded for this clonotype. CDR3: CSAQRTTSSYNEQFF. CDR3 in DNA: TGCAGTGCTCAACGGACAACCTCCTCCTACAATGAGCAGTTCTTC. The rearrangement links TRBV20-1 to TRBJ2-1; D is possibly TRBD1 (5 bases). The CDR3 length is 15 residues. The ends were cut back, 5 bases at V and 0 bases at J, with 14 bases in the middle. CDR1 DFQATT and CDR2 SNEGSKA come from the germline V gene (reference sequence).

This clonotype was picked up many times. The chain uses TRBV6-2 or TRBV6-3 and TRBJ2-1; 8 nucleotides line up with TRBD2. This CDR3 spans 20 amino acids. V shed 0 bases and J 2 bases; nucleotides not matched to a gene: 15. Germline V gene sequence: CDR1 MNHEY, CDR2 SVGEGT. CDR3 in DNA: TGTGCCAGCAGTTACTCGGGCCTCCGGGGGGGCTTGGGAACCTACAATGAGCAGTTCTTC. Translation: CASSYSGLRGGLGTYNEQFF.

There are many counts of this clonotype. This sequence joins TRBV28 and TRBJ1-4, with a possible D match to TRBD1 (5 bases). The germline CDR1 and CDR2 sequences are MDHEN and SYDVKM. Trimming left V 8 bases short and J 5 bases short, with 18 bases between. The CDR3 totals 15 residues. CDR3 region: CASRPQGFLNEKLFF. The CDR3 DNA sequence: TGTGCCAGCCGACCTCAGGGCTTCTTAAATGAAAAACTGTTTTTT.

This clonotype has a count of ten or more. The rearrangement links TRBV10-3 to TRBJ1-1; D might be TRBD1 (5 bases). CDR3 size: 13 residues. The V end was cut by 6 bases, the J end by 1 base, with 9 bases between. The germline gives CDR1 ENHRY, CDR2 SYGVKD. The CDR3 here is CAISLQGNTEAFF. The CDR3 DNA sequence: TGTGCCATCAGCCTCCAGGGGAACACTGAAGCTTTCTTT.

This clonotype was counted many times. This chain uses TRBV7-6 with TRBJ2-7, with 9 bases that match TRBD1. After removal of 1 base from V and 4 bases from J, the junction contained 5 bases not matched to a gene. CDR1 is SGHVS, CDR2 FNYEAQ, per germline. This CDR3 spans 15 amino acids. CDR3 coding DNA: TGTGCCAGCAGCTTAGGGGGACAGGGTCCTTACGAGCAGTACTTC. Protein product: CASSLGGQGPYEQYF.

This clonotype was counted at least ten times. The chain links TRBV6-1 to TRBJ1-2; D perhaps matches TRBD1 (6 bases). Trimming shortened V by 7 bases and J by 3 bases, and 21 bases separated the two germline ends. The length of the CDR3 is 16 residues. Germline-derived CDR1 and CDR2 are MNHNS and SASEGT. The CDR3 protein is CASKFGQQGHDYGYTF. CDR3 DNA: TGTGCCAGCAAGTTCGGACAGCAAGGACACGACTATGGCTACACCTTC.

At least ten counts were recorded for this clonotype. CDR3 sequence reads: CASSIGQGFPQHF. The DNA of the CDR3 is TGTGCCAGCAGCATAGGACAGGGCTTCCCCCAGCATTTT. The rearrangement uses TRBV7-9 and TRBJ1-5, with 8 positions matching TRBD1. V was pared by 5 bases and J by 10 bases, with 7 bases of the junction left unmatched. CDR3 length: 13 residues. The germline CDR1 and CDR2 sequences are SEHNR and FQNEAQ (reference sequence). Together with reference TRBV7-9 and TRBJ1-5, the CDR3 gives the full variable domain: DTGVSQNPRHKITKRGQNVTFRCDPISEHNRLYWYRQTLGQGPEFLTYFQNEAQLEKSRLLSDRFSAERPKGSFSTLEIQRTEQGDSAMYLCASSIGQGFPQHFGDGTRLSIL.

This clonotype was observed many times. The genes are TRBV7-2 and TRBJ2-1, with a possible D match to TRBD1 (6 bases). V gave up 1 base and J gave up 2 bases, with 9 bases separating them. CDR3 length: 15 amino acids. Germline values: CDR1 SGHTA, CDR2 FQGNSA. The CDR3 here is CASSLVGGAYNEQFF. The CDR3 region has the DNA TGTGCCAGCAGCTTAGTAGGGGGTGCCTACAATGAGCAGTTCTTC.

This clonotype has at least ten counts. The V gene is TRBV4-1, the J gene TRBJ2-2; D gene ambiguous. The CDR3 is 17 amino acids. Germline V gene lookup returns CDR1 MGHRA and CDR2 YSYEKL. V was cut by 3 bases and J by 0 bases, with 14 bases left in between. As DNA, the CDR3 is TGCGCCAGCAGCCAGCCCCCCGCTCGCGCGAACACCGGGGAGCTGTTTTTT. Amino acid sequence: CASSQPPARANTGELFF.

This clonotype appeared many times. The chain employs TRBV12-3 or TRBV12-4 and TRBJ1-5; D ambiguous. The CDR3 covers 12 residues. Trimming removed 6 bases from V and 7 bases from J, with 10 bases in between. CDR3 in DNA: TGTGCCAGCAGAGGAGCGGGGCAGCCCCAGCATTTT. Translation: CASRGAGQPQHF.

This clonotype was seen repeatedly, ten times or more. The chain combines TRBV5-1 with TRBJ1-2; D remains ambiguous. Trimming took 4 bases from V and 7 from J, leaving 11 bases between them. The germline CDR1 and CDR2 sequences are SGHRS and YFSETQ. This CDR3 is built from 12 residues. The DNA for the CDR3 is TGCGCCAGCAGCCCGGGTATTTCTGGCTACACCTTC. Its translation: CASSPGISGYTF.

This clonotype has a count of ten or more. CDR3 protein: CSAGPGLNTEAFF. The CDR3 region has the DNA TGCAGTGCCGGACCGGGACTCAACACTGAAGCTTTCTTT. The chain links TRBV20-1 to TRBJ1-1; TRBD1 might be the D (5 bases). The CDR3 loop spans 13 amino acids. The germline V and J ends were trimmed by 6 bases and 2 bases, with 13 bases remaining between them. Germline CDR1 reads DFQATT; CDR2 reads SNEGSKA (reference sequence).

This clonotype was recorded many times. This chain uses TRBV3-1 with TRBJ2-1, with TRBD2 identical over 15 bases. Looked up from germline, CDR1 is LGHDT and CDR2 is YNNKEL (reference sequence). Trimming removed 3 bases from V and 0 bases from J; junction bases left unmatched: 3. The CDR3 covers 18 residues. Written as DNA, the CDR3 is TGTGCCAGCAGCCACGGGACTAGCGGGAGGACCTCCTACAATGAGCAGTTCTTC. Its translation is CASSHGTSGRTSYNEQFF.

This clonotype was seen many times. This chain uses TRBV9 with TRBJ2-5; weak D call: TRBD1 (5 bases). The CDR3 consists of 13 residues. Germline V gives CDR1 SGDLS, CDR2 YYNGEE. V lost 0 bases and J lost 2, with 5 bases in between. The CDR3 reads CASSVGQQETQYF. For the CDR3, the DNA is TGTGCCAGCAGCGTAGGACAGCAAGAGACCCAGTACTTC.